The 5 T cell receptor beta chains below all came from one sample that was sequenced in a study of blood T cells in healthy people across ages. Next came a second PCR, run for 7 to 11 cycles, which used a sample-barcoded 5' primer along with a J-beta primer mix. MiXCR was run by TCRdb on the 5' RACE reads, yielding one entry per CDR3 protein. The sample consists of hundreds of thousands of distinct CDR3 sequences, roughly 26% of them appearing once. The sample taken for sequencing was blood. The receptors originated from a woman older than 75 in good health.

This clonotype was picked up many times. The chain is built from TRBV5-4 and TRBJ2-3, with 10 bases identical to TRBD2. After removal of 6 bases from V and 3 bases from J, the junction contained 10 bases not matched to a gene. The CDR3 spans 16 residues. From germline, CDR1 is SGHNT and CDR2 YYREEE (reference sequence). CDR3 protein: CASTNEPSGGTDTQYF. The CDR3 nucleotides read TGTGCCAGCACCAATGAGCCTAGCGGGGGAACAGATACGCAGTATTTT.

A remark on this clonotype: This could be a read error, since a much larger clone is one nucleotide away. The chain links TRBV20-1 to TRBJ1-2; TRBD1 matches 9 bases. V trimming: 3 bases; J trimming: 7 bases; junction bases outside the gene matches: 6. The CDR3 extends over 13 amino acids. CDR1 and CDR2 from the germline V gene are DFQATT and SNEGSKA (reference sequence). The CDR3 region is CSASRTGDRGYTF. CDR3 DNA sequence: TGCAGTGCTAGCAGGACAGGGGATCGTGGCTACACCTTC.

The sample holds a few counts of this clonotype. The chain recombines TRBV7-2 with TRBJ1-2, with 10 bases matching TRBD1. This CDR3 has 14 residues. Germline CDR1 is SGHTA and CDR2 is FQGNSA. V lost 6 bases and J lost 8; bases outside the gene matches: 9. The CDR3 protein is CASRATGGLSGYTF. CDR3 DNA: TGTGCCAGCAGGGCGACAGGGGGCCTCTCGGGCTACACCTTC.

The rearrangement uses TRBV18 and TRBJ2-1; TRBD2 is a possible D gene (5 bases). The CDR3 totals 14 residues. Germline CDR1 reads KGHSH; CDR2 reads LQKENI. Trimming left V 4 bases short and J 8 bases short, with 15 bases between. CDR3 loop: CASSQGALGYEQFF. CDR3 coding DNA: TGTGCCAGCTCACAGGGAGCCCTGGGCTATGAGCAGTTCTTC.

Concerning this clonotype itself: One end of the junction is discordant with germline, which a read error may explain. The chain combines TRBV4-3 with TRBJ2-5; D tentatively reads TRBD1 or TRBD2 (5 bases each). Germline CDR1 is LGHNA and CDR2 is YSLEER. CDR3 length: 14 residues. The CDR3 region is CASSQDRVGEAQYF. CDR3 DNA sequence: TGCGCCAGCAGCCAAGACAGGGTGGGAGAGGCCCAGTACTTC.